The 24 T cell receptor beta chains below were found in one sample sequenced in a study of T-cell reconstitution after alpha-beta-depleted transplantation in children. A TCRbeta library incorporating unique molecular identifiers was prepared. TCRdb independently ran MiXCR on the PCR reads; one entry per CDR3 protein. The sample includes some 500,000 distinct CDR3 sequences, over 25% seen only once; the top ten take around 2.4%. The sequenced sample was PBMCs from the stem cell graft donor, obtained from the stem cell graft. Source of these receptors: a human donor who donated a stem cell graft to a child with aplastic anemia.

Only a few counts were recorded for this clonotype. V is TRBV7-6 and J is TRBJ2-5; TRBD2 matches at 9 bases. Trimming took 2 bases from V and 2 from J; bases not matched to a gene: 6. This CDR3 region has 16 residues. Germline CDR1 reads SGHVS; CDR2 reads FNYEAQ. This chain's CDR3 is CASSLSRSGGQETQYF. The DNA for the CDR3 is TGTGCCAGCAGCTTATCGCGTAGCGGGGGACAAGAGACCCAGTACTTC.

The chain has TRBV10-3 and TRBJ2-1, with TRBD2 matching 7 bases. This CDR3 comprises 16 residues. V shed 2 bases, J shed 4 bases, and the junction held 8 bases outside the gene matches. Germline CDR1 and CDR2: ENHRY and SYGVKD. Here the CDR3 DNA reads TGTGCCATCAGTGAGACTAGCGCAGACGGGTACAATGAGCAGTTCTTC. This translates into CAISETSADGYNEQFF.

V is TRBV5-1 and J is TRBJ1-2, with 11 positions matching TRBD1. CDR1 is SGHRS and CDR2 is YFSETQ in the germline V gene. The CDR3 has 17 residues. V was clipped by 1 base and J by 4 bases; unmatched bases: 9. The CDR3 DNA is TGCGCCAGCAGCTTGCTAGAGAGGACAGGGGGCGCCTATGGCTACACCTTC. Residues: CASSLLERTGGAYGYTF.

This clonotype has just one count. This chain connects TRBV5-6 to TRBJ2-5; no definite D call. Trimming removed 6 bases at V and 7 bases at J, with 16 bases between. This CDR3 has 13 residues. The germline V gene encodes CDR1 SGHDT and CDR2 YYEEEE. The DNA of the CDR3 is TGTGCCAGCACCTCAACAGTTTCGTGGACCCAGTACTTC. As protein: CASTSTVSWTQYF.

The CDR3 sequence: CASSSPVSGRAFQTQYF. In nucleotides, the CDR3 is TGTGCCAGCAGCTCCCCGGTTAGCGGGAGGGCCTTTCAGACCCAGTACTTC. The rearrangement uses TRBV3-1 and TRBJ2-5, with 11 bases that match TRBD2. CDR1 is LGHDT and CDR2 is YNNKEL in the germline V gene (reference sequence). J lost 6 bases, V lost 5 bases, and 14 bases had no gene match. The CDR3 runs 17 residues.

This clonotype was seen only a few times. The chain joins TRBV29-1 to TRBJ1-1; the D gene is possibly TRBD1 (5 bases). CDR1 and CDR2 from the germline V gene are SQVTM and ANQGSEA. CDR3 length: 16 amino acids. Deletions cut 1 base from V and 3 bases from J, with 18 bases between. CDR3 nucleotides: TGCAGCGTTGAAGTTAGCAGGGCGGGTGGGTACACTGAAGCTTTCTTT. The encoded protein is CSVEVSRAGGYTEAFF.

This chain links TRBV7-3 with TRBJ1-1; TRBD1 matches 7 bases. Germline V lookup: CDR1 SGHTA, CDR2 FQGTGA. The V and J ends lost 5 bases and 7 bases, in that order; junction bases with no gene match: 10. The CDR3 is 14 amino acids. The CDR3 is CASSPQGNDGEAFF. The DNA for the CDR3 is TGTGCCAGCAGCCCACAGGGGAATGATGGTGAAGCTTTCTTT.

V and J are TRBV20-1 and TRBJ2-5; 8 bases are a match to TRBD2. Germline assignment: CDR1 DFQATT and CDR2 SNEGSKA (reference sequence). The junction had 12 bases not matched to a gene; V was cut back by 4 bases and J by 5 bases. CDR3 length: 15 residues. The CDR3 protein is CSATRVVAGSETQYF. CDR3 in DNA: TGCAGTGCTACCCGTGTGGTAGCGGGATCGGAGACCCAGTACTTC.

The gene calls are TRBV18 and TRBJ2-1; 8 bases line up with TRBD2. CDR1 is KGHSH, CDR2 LQKENI, per germline. V shed 0 bases and J 7 bases; nucleotides not matched to a gene: 8. The CDR3 is made up of 16 amino acids. As DNA, the CDR3 is TGTGCCAGCTCACCACCTACCCAGCGGGAGAGGAATGAGCAGTTCTTC. It yields the protein CASSPPTQRERNEQFF. Using reference TRBV18 and TRBJ2-1 for the parts outside the CDR3, the full variable domain is NAGVMQNPRHLVRRRGQEARLRCSPMKGHSHVYWYRQLPEEGLKFMVYLQKENIIDESGMPKERFSAEFPKEGPSILRIQQVVRGDSAAYFCASSPPTQRERNEQFFGPGTRLTVL.

The chain uses TRBV9 and TRBJ2-1, with D perhaps TRBD2 (7 bases). V lost 6 bases to trimming and J lost 1 base, with 14 bases between them. Germline CDR1 SGDLS, CDR2 YYNGEE. The CDR3 is 15 residues long. The CDR3 DNA reads as TGTGCCAGCAACAGGGAGGGGACTTCCTACAATGAGCAGTTCTTC. Its protein is CASNREGTSYNEQFF.

This clonotype has a handful of counts. The chain uses TRBV7-2 and TRBJ2-3, with TRBD1 matching 7 bases. The CDR3 is made up of 16 amino acids. After removal of 6 bases from V and 2 bases from J, the junction contained 11 bases not matched to a gene. Germline-derived CDR1 and CDR2 are SGHTA and FQGNSA. The CDR3: CASSSAGTVNTDTQYF. In DNA form, the CDR3 reads TGTGCCAGCAGTTCCGCCGGGACAGTGAACACAGATACGCAGTATTTT.

The chain combines TRBV27 with TRBJ2-3; D ambiguous. The V end lost 4 bases, the J end lost 8 bases, and 7 bases lay between the germline ends. Germline CDR1 is MNHEY and CDR2 is SMNVEV (reference sequence). This CDR3 contains 11 residues. CDR3 sequence: CASSYIGTQYF. DNA of the CDR3: TGTGCCAGCAGTTACATTGGTACGCAGTATTTT.

The J gene is TRBJ1-5, the V gene TRBV19; D remains unclear. Between the trimmed V and J ends, which lost 3 bases and 5 bases, there was a span of 17 bases. This CDR3 has 16 amino acids. Germline CDR1 LNHDA, CDR2 SQIVND (reference sequence). This chain's CDR3 is CASSIKQIPRDQPQHF. The CDR3 DNA reads as TGTGCCAGTAGTATTAAACAGATACCACGGGATCAGCCCCAGCATTTT.

The gene calls are TRBV9 and TRBJ2-3, with no clear D. Per the germline V gene, CDR1 is SGDLS and CDR2 is YYNGEE. The CDR3 runs to 15 residues. With 0 bases removed from V and 0 bases from J, the gap between germline ends came to 8 bases. In DNA, the CDR3 is TGTGCCAGCAGCGTAGGAGTCCAAAGCACAGATACGCAGTATTTT. Its translation: CASSVGVQSTDTQYF.

This sequence joins TRBV28 and TRBJ1-1; tentatively, D is TRBD1 (6 bases). The V and J ends lost 4 bases and 0 bases respectively, with 18 bases between them. Germline CDR1 reads MDHEN; CDR2 reads SYDVKM. The CDR3 is made up of 17 amino acids. DNA for the CDR3: TGTGCCAGCAGTTCTTGGGACATTCTACCCATGAACACTGAAGCTTTCTTT. Its translation: CASSSWDILPMNTEAFF. Full variable domain (outside the CDR3, taken from reference TRBV28 and TRBJ1-1): DVKVTQSSRYLVKRTGEKVFLECVQDMDHENMFWYRQDPGLGLRLIYFSYDVKMKEKGDIPEGYSVSREKKERFSLILESASTNQTSMYLCASSSWDILPMNTEAFFGQGTRLTVV.

The rearrangement uses TRBV12-3 or TRBV12-4 and TRBJ1-1; tentatively, D is TRBD1 (6 bases). The CDR3 loop spans 11 amino acids. V was trimmed by 11 bases and J by 6 bases, leaving 13 bases between them. The chain's CDR3 is CASTGYAEAFF. CDR3 sequence (DNA): TGTGCCTCAACAGGGTACGCTGAAGCTTTCTTT.

As to this clonotype: An end of the junction does not agree with germline; a read error may underlie this. The chain carries TRBV12-3 or TRBV12-4 and TRBJ1-1; D not certain. This CDR3 region has 12 residues. The CDR3 nucleotides are TGTGCCACTGGACGGGCGAACACTGAATCTTTCTTT. It encodes CATGRANTESFF.

The genes are TRBV5-1 and TRBJ2-1; TRBD1 might be the D (5 bases). V lost 0 bases to trimming and J lost 7 bases, with 17 bases between them. This CDR3 has 16 amino acids. Per the germline V gene, CDR1 is SGHRS and CDR2 is YFSETQ. DNA of the CDR3: TGCGCCAGCAGCTTGGCCTTTGGCCAGGGTAAGAATGAGCAGTTCTTC. It yields the protein CASSLAFGQGKNEQFF.

This clonotype was found a few times. V is TRBV30 and J is TRBJ2-1; D remains unclear. V lost 3 bases to trimming and J lost 8 bases, with 8 bases between them. Germline V lookup: CDR1 GTSNPN, CDR2 SVGIG (reference sequence). The CDR3 sequence is 11 residues long. The CDR3 nucleotides are TGTGCCTGGAGCCTCTGGGATGAGCAGTTCTTC. It codes for CAWSLWDEQFF. The complete variable domain, with remaining parts taken from reference TRBV30 and TRBJ2-1, reads SQTIHQWPATLVQPVGSPLSLECTVEGTSNPNLYWYRQAAGRGLQLLFYSVGIGQISSEVPQNLSASRPQDRQFILSSKKLLLSDSGFYLCAWSLWDEQFFGPGTRLTVL.

The CDR3 spells CASRGSEAFF. In DNA form, the CDR3 reads TGTGCCAGTCGGGGCTCTGAAGCTTTCTTT. The chain uses TRBV6-2 or TRBV6-3 and TRBJ1-1, with D maybe TRBD1 (5 bases). The CDR3 is 10 residues long. Germline CDR1 reads MNHEY; CDR2 reads SVGEGT. Trimming cost V 9 bases and J 6 bases, with 8 bases left between them.

This clonotype was seen only a few times. The chain couples TRBV18 to TRBJ1-1; the D gene is possibly TRBD1 (6 bases). The germline V and J ends were trimmed by 10 bases and 7 bases, with 16 bases remaining between them. There are 12 residues in the CDR3. The germline V gene has CDR1 KGHSH and CDR2 LQKENI. CDR3 bases: TGTGCCACCATAGGGGGGGACCGTGAAGCTTTCTTT. It translates to CATIGGDREAFF.

V usage is TRBV24-1 and J usage is TRBJ1-1; D possibly corresponds to TRBD1 (5 bases). From germline, CDR1 is KGHDR and CDR2 SFDVKD. The CDR3 extends over 12 amino acids. The V gene lost 7 bases and the J gene lost 3 bases, with 8 bases spanning the gap. DNA for the CDR3: TGTGCCACCAGGGGACCGCACACTGAAGCTTTCTTT. Translation: CATRGPHTEAFF.

The chain is built from TRBV12-3 or TRBV12-4 and TRBJ2-1; TRBD2 matches at 10 bases. The CDR3 covers 11 residues. V lost 5 bases and J lost 14; bases outside the gene matches: 3. The CDR3 here is CASSKGLAKFF. In DNA, the CDR3 is TGTGCCAGCAGTAAGGGACTAGCGAAGTTCTTC.

This clonotype was observed a single time. The rearrangement links TRBV5-1 to TRBJ1-1; a possible D gene is TRBD1 (6 bases). This CDR3 is 16 amino acids long. The V gene's germline CDR1 is SGHRS and CDR2 YFSETQ. Trimming pared 1 base from V and 0 bases from J, leaving 13 bases between. DNA for the CDR3: TGCGCCAGCAGCTTGACCTCAGGGGAAATGAACACTGAAGCTTTCTTT. Residues: CASSLTSGEMNTEAFF.